A single sample gave rise to the 27 T cell receptor beta chains below, sequenced in a study of blood T cell repertoires in COVID-19. TCRdb keeps only in-frame clones here, not all; method: immunoSEQ multiplex PCR. The sample lists about 410,000 clones, 90% seen once, with about 0.63% in the top ten. The specimen was PBMCs or T cells enriched from blood (not recorded which). The receptors were gathered from a man younger than 30 who had recovered from COVID-19.

The chain joins TRBV7-3 to TRBJ1-1; unclear D gene. Trimming took 6 bases from V and 1 from J, leaving 9 bases between them. Per germline, CDR1 SGHTA and CDR2 FQGTGA. The CDR3 sequence is 13 residues long. Here the CDR3 reads CASSLTTNTEAFF. CDR3 bases: TGTGCCAGCAGTCTCACTACGAACACTGAAGCTTTCTTT. Looking up the rest from reference TRBV7-3 and TRBJ1-1 gives the full variable domain: GAGVSQTPSNKVTEKGKYVELRCDPISGHTALYWYRQSLGQGPEFLIYFQGTGAADDSGLPNDRFFAVRPEGSVSTLKIQRTERGDSAVYLCASSLTTNTEAFFGQGTRLTVV.

This chain connects TRBV3-1 (or the pseudogene TRBV3-2) to TRBJ1-3, with TRBD1 as a possible D gene (6 bases). Germline CDR1 LGHDT, CDR2 YNNKEL (reference sequence). V lost 0 bases, J lost 5 bases, and 8 bases lay in between. The CDR3 is 14 amino acids. Written as DNA, the CDR3 is TGTGCCAGCAGCCAAGATGGGGGCAGAAACACCATATATTTT. It encodes CASSQDGGRNTIYF.

CDR3 protein: CASSLDTRNYGYTF. CDR3 bases: TGTGCCAGCAGCTTAGATACAAGAAACTATGGCTACACCTTC. This chain uses TRBV7-2 with TRBJ1-2; D call uncertain. Germline CDR1 is SGHTA and CDR2 is FQGNSA. The CDR3 contains 14 residues. V was pared by 1 base and J by 2 bases, with 8 bases between. The full variable domain, its missing parts supplied by reference TRBV7-2 and TRBJ1-2, is GAGVSQSPSNKVTEKGKDVELRCDPISGHTALYWYRQSLGQGLEFLIYFQGNSAPDKSGLPSDRFSAERTGGSVSTLTIQRTQQEDSAVYLCASSLDTRNYGYTFGSGTRLTVV.

This clone was observed once. The chain uses TRBV28 and TRBJ2-1, with D tentatively TRBD2 (6 bases). Germline CDR1 is MDHEN and CDR2 is SYDVKM. The CDR3 has 13 residues. Trimming shortened V by 7 bases and J by 6 bases, and 13 bases separated the two germline ends. The CDR3, as DNA: TGTGCCAGCACCTCGGGACTCTTCAATGAGCAGTTCTTC. The encoded protein is CASTSGLFNEQFF. The whole variable domain, filled in from reference TRBV28 and TRBJ2-1, reads DVKVTQSSRYLVKRTGEKVFLECVQDMDHENMFWYRQDPGLGLRLIYFSYDVKMKEKGDIPEGYSVSREKKERFSLILESASTNQTSMYLCASTSGLFNEQFFGPGTRLTVL.

This chain uses TRBV3-1 (or the pseudogene TRBV3-2) with TRBJ1-2; TRBD1 aligns across 7 bases. The CDR3 has 13 residues. Germline loops: CDR1 LGHDT, CDR2 YNNKEL (reference sequence). The ends lost 3 bases at V and 8 bases at J; junction bases unmatched: 6. CDR3 amino acids: CASSQRQGGGYTF. The CDR3 DNA follows: TGTGCCAGCAGCCAGAGACAGGGAGGCGGCTACACCTTC.

This sequence joins TRBV2 and TRBJ1-2; D call uncertain. The length of the CDR3 is 14 residues. V was shortened by 2 bases and J by 4 bases, with 11 bases between the two germline ends. Per the germline V gene, CDR1 is SNHLY and CDR2 is FYNNEI. The CDR3 reads CASSEQRVLYGYTF. The CDR3 bases are TGTGCCAGCAGTGAACAACGGGTTCTCTATGGCTACACCTTC.

This clone occurred once. The chain employs TRBV10-3 and TRBJ2-1, with D perhaps matching TRBD2 (6 bases). Germline CDR1 and CDR2: ENHRY and SYGVKD. Trimming stripped 3 bases from V and 6 bases from J, with 12 bases between. This CDR3 comprises 14 residues. The CDR3 region is CAISDGGQLNEQFF. The CDR3, as DNA: TGTGCCATCAGTGATGGAGGGCAGCTCAATGAGCAGTTCTTC.

This chain links TRBV6-2 or TRBV6-3 with TRBJ1-6; D is unclear. Trimming removed 0 bases at V and 9 bases at J, with 12 bases between. This CDR3 spans 15 amino acids. Per germline, CDR1 MNHEY and CDR2 SVGEGT. The CDR3 region has the DNA TGTGCCAGCAGTTACTCGACGACGGGGTCTTCACCCCTCCACTTT. Its protein product is CASSYSTTGSSPLHF.

The J gene is TRBJ1-1, the V gene TRBV7-9, with D possibly TRBD1 on 6 matching bases. Trimming removed 0 bases at V and 1 base at J, with 9 bases between. There are 15 residues in the CDR3. The germline V gene has CDR1 SEHNR and CDR2 FQNEAQ (reference sequence). CDR3 in DNA: TGTGCCAGCAGCTTAGCGCGAGGGGGGAACACTGAAGCTTTCTTT. As protein: CASSLARGGNTEAFF.

The chain uses TRBV5-5 and TRBJ1-6; 7 bases agree with TRBD1. The CDR3 length is 14 residues. CDR1 and CDR2 (germline): SGHKS, YYEKEE (reference sequence). The V gene end was trimmed by 4 bases and the J gene end by 7 bases; junction bases not matched to a gene: 5. For the CDR3, the DNA is TGTGCCAGCAGCCCAGGGACAGAGAATTCACCCCTCCACTTT. Its protein is CASSPGTENSPLHF.

This chain links TRBV5-1 with TRBJ1-5, with D possibly TRBD1 on 6 matching bases. This CDR3 is built from 14 residues. Per the germline V gene, CDR1 is SGHRS and CDR2 is YFSETQ. V was pared by 1 base and J by 8 bases, with 13 bases between. The chain's CDR3 is CASSLRGGEEPQHF. CDR3 DNA sequence: TGCGCCAGCAGCTTGAGAGGGGGGGAGGAGCCCCAGCATTTT.

The CDR3: CASSLVAAGGYEQYF. The CDR3 nucleotides are TGTGCCAGCAGCTTAGTAGCAGCGGGAGGCTACGAGCAGTACTTC. The chain has TRBV11-2 and TRBJ2-7; 9 bases map to TRBD2. Germline-derived CDR1 and CDR2 are SGHAT and FQNNGV. The CDR3 contains 15 residues. Trimming cost V 1 base and J 3 bases; bases outside gene matches: 4.

The J gene is TRBJ1-3, the V gene TRBV13, with 9 bases that match TRBD1. CDR1 PRHDT and CDR2 FYEKMQ come from the germline V gene (reference sequence). The V segment lost 5 bases and the J segment 4 bases; nucleotides outside the gene matches: 12. The CDR3 runs to 17 residues. Written as DNA, the CDR3 is TGTGCCAGCAGCCGTGGGGGACAGGGTATTTTAGGAAACACCATATATTTT. Translation gives CASSRGGQGILGNTIYF.

V and J are TRBV24-1 and TRBJ1-5, with TRBD1 as a possible D gene (5 bases). The CDR3 runs to 14 residues. Germline V lookup: CDR1 KGHDR, CDR2 SFDVKD. V dropped 7 bases and J dropped 4 bases, with 13 bases sitting between them. Here the CDR3 reads CATRRAGRNQPQHF. CDR3 nucleotides: TGTGCCACCAGGAGAGCAGGGCGGAATCAGCCCCAGCATTTT.

The chain couples TRBV27 to TRBJ2-7; 9 bases map to TRBD1. Germline V gene sequence: CDR1 MNHEY, CDR2 SMNVEV (reference sequence). The V segment lost 6 bases and the J segment 6 bases; nucleotides outside the gene matches: 6. The CDR3 runs 13 residues. CDR3 protein: CASSVQGAGEQYF. Written as DNA, the CDR3 is TGTGCCAGCAGCGTACAGGGGGCGGGCGAGCAGTACTTC.

V and J are TRBV10-3 and TRBJ1-4, with D possibly TRBD1 on 5 matching bases. This CDR3 contains 11 residues. The germline gives CDR1 ENHRY, CDR2 SYGVKD. Trimming removed 9 bases from V and 5 bases from J, with 7 bases in between. The CDR3 loop reads CAIGENEKLFF. CDR3 coding DNA: TGTGCCATAGGGGAAAATGAAAAACTGTTTTTT.

A single count supports this clone. The V call is TRBV7-9, the J call TRBJ1-1; D is undetermined. In germline, CDR1 is SEHNR, CDR2 FQNEAQ (reference sequence). Trimming removed 1 base at V and 2 bases at J, with 11 bases between. The CDR3 sequence is 15 residues long. As DNA, the CDR3 is TGTGCCAGCAGCTTAGGACCGACTGTTAACACTGAAGCTTTCTTT. This sequence encodes CASSLGPTVNTEAFF.

The chain couples TRBV7-9 to TRBJ2-7; D gene uncertain. With 7 bases removed from V and 5 bases from J, the gap between germline ends came to 15 bases. CDR3 length: 13 amino acids. The V gene's germline CDR1 is SEHNR and CDR2 FQNEAQ (reference sequence). The CDR3 sequence is CASTPARLHEQYF. CDR3 DNA sequence: TGTGCCAGCACCCCCGCCAGACTCCACGAGCAGTACTTC.

This clone was seen more than once but under ten times. Different DNA sequences within this sample yield the same CDR3. The rearrangement uses TRBV27 and TRBJ1-5, with 7 nucleotides matching TRBD1. The CDR3 runs to 15 residues. V was clipped by 6 bases and J by 4 bases; unmatched bases: 9. CDR1 is MNHEY, CDR2 SMNVEV, per germline (reference sequence). The CDR3 DNA reads TGTGCCAGCAGCCAACGGACAGGTGGGAATCAGCCCCAGCATTTT. Translating it yields CASSQRTGGNQPQHF.

The V gene is TRBV24-1, the J gene TRBJ1-2; 12 bases are a match to TRBD1. Germline loops: CDR1 KGHDR, CDR2 SFDVKD. V was clipped by 4 bases and J by 6 bases; unmatched bases: 11. This CDR3 is built from 17 residues. This chain's CDR3 is CATSDSVPGQGADGYTF. CDR3 nucleotide sequence: TGTGCCACCAGTGACTCTGTCCCGGGACAGGGGGCGGATGGCTACACCTTC.

The chain uses TRBV4-1 and TRBJ1-6, with D perhaps matching TRBD1 (6 bases). The CDR3 length is 15 residues. Trimming took 3 bases from V and 10 from J, leaving 16 bases between them. Per the germline V gene, CDR1 is MGHRA and CDR2 is YSYEKL. This chain's CDR3 is CASSHGAGVISPLHF. The CDR3 nucleotides are TGCGCCAGCAGCCATGGAGCAGGGGTTATCTCACCCCTCCACTTT.

The V gene is TRBV7-3, the J gene TRBJ2-4; 16 positions agree with TRBD2. CDR1 is SGHTA and CDR2 is FQGTGA in the germline V gene. CDR3 length: 17 amino acids. The J segment lost 7 bases and the V segment lost 4 bases, leaving 7 bases of the junction unmatched. The CDR3 sequence is CASSSPQGLAGGNIQYF. The CDR3 DNA sequence: TGTGCCAGCAGCTCCCCCCAGGGACTAGCGGGAGGGAACATTCAGTACTTC.

The rearrangement joins TRBV5-1 to TRBJ1-1, with 8 bases fitting TRBD1. The J segment lost 0 bases and the V segment lost 3 bases, leaving 4 bases of the junction unmatched. This CDR3 region has 15 residues. CDR1 is SGHRS and CDR2 is YFSETQ in the germline V gene. CDR3 region: CASSYLTGVNTEAFF. CDR3 bases: TGCGCCAGCAGCTACCTGACAGGGGTGAACACTGAAGCTTTCTTT.

The count of this clone is one. V gene TRBV2 combines with J gene TRBJ1-2, with 8 bases aligning to TRBD1. V gave up 10 bases and J gave up 4 bases; unmatched junction bases: 11. Germline-derived CDR1 and CDR2 are SNHLY and FYNNEI. The CDR3 is made up of 14 amino acids. The CDR3 spells CATGQGVSIYGYTF. CDR3 nucleotides: TGTGCCACCGGACAGGGTGTATCCATCTATGGCTACACCTTC.

This chain's CDR3 is CASTPGLDNSPLHF. CDR3 coding DNA: TGTGCCAGCACACCAGGACTGGATAATTCACCCCTCCACTTT. This chain joins TRBV27 and TRBJ1-6; no reliable D call. Germline V gene data show CDR1 as MNHEY and CDR2 as SMNVEV (reference sequence). Trimming removed 7 bases at V and 5 bases at J, with 12 bases between. CDR3 length: 14 residues.

The chain links TRBV6-1 to TRBJ1-4, with D uncertain. The CDR3 length is 11 residues. Trimming left V 2 bases short and J 8 bases short, with 3 bases between. Germline values: CDR1 MNHNS, CDR2 SASEGT. CDR3: CASSELEKLFF. DNA for the CDR3: TGTGCCAGCAGTGAACTGGAAAAACTGTTTTTT.

In its sample, this clone was seen once. In the same sample, other DNA sequences code for this CDR3. This rearrangement joins TRBV4-1 to TRBJ1-1, with 7 bases fitting TRBD1. The CDR3 has 15 amino acids. Germline CDR1 MGHRA, CDR2 YSYEKL. V gave up 0 bases and J gave up 1 base; unmatched junction bases: 2. CDR3 sequence: CASSQDWTGNTEAFF. The CDR3 coding sequence is TGCGCCAGCAGCCAAGACTGGACAGGGAACACTGAAGCTTTCTTT.